The 22 T cell receptor beta chains below all came from one sample that was sequenced in a study of T cells in Graves' hyperthyroidism and ophthalmopathy. Template material for amplifying TCR beta CDR3 regions consisted of RNA transcripts. HTBI primers drove first-round RT-PCR of the TCR CDR3. TCRdb reanalysed the multiplex PCR reads using MiXCR and keeps one entry per CDR3 protein. The sample holds about 640,000 distinct CDR3 sequences, around 20% seen once. Sequenced: blood. These receptors all come from a man aged 25 to 45 with Graves' ophthalmopathy.

V usage is TRBV12-3 or TRBV12-4 and J usage is TRBJ2-2; D remains unclear. The CDR3 covers 15 residues. The V end lost 6 bases, the J end lost 0 bases, and 11 bases lay between the germline ends. The CDR3 DNA follows: TGTGCCAGCAGGCCTTCGGGTACGAACACCGGGGAGCTGTTTTTT. Protein product: CASRPSGTNTGELFF.

A few counts support this clonotype. This chain links TRBV19 with TRBJ1-2, with D possibly TRBD1 on 6 matching bases. Germline V gene data show CDR1 as LNHDA and CDR2 as SQIVND (reference sequence). Trimming cost V 7 bases and J 3 bases, with 18 bases left between them. CDR3 length equals 15 residues. CDR3 loop: CASTSPGHRDYGYTF. The CDR3 DNA reads as TGTGCCAGTACCTCTCCGGGACATAGAGACTATGGCTACACCTTC.

The sample holds one count of this clonotype. This chain joins TRBV4-1 and TRBJ1-2; no firm D call. The CDR3 runs 14 residues. Looked up from germline, CDR1 is MGHRA and CDR2 is YSYEKL. V was shortened by 1 base and J by 4 bases, with 10 bases between the two germline ends. CDR3 loop: CASSQVGSSYGYTF. CDR3 coding DNA: TGCGCCAGCAGCCAAGTAGGGTCTTCCTATGGCTACACCTTC.

This chain links TRBV10-3 with TRBJ2-3; 10 positions match TRBD1. Germline lookup yields CDR1 ENHRY and CDR2 SYGVKD. The CDR3 has 15 amino acids. J lost 5 bases, V lost 3 bases, and 5 bases had no gene match. The CDR3 nucleotides read TGTGCCATCAGTGACCCCGGGACAGGGGAAGATACGCAGTATTTT. Translated: CAISDPGTGEDTQYF.

This clonotype has just a few counts. The chain uses TRBV28 and TRBJ1-1; D not resolved. Per the germline V gene, CDR1 is MDHEN and CDR2 is SYDVKM. Between the trimmed V and J ends, which lost 3 bases and 1 base, there was a span of 9 bases. The CDR3 has 14 residues. CDR3 nucleotides: TGTGCCAGCAGTTTTGTGCCCCGGAACACTGAAGCTTTCTTT. Its translation is CASSFVPRNTEAFF.

The sample holds one count of this clonotype. V gene TRBV5-1 combines with J gene TRBJ1-2; D is unclear. With 0 bases removed from V and 4 bases from J, the gap between germline ends came to 13 bases. The CDR3 has 15 residues. Germline CDR1 reads SGHRS; CDR2 reads YFSETQ. The CDR3 here is CASSLESPEVYGYTF. The CDR3 coding sequence is TGCGCCAGCAGCTTGGAGAGTCCGGAAGTCTATGGCTACACCTTC.

This chain links TRBV12-3 or TRBV12-4 with TRBJ1-2; TRBD1 matches 8 bases. This CDR3 spans 14 amino acids. V lost 2 bases, J lost 4 bases, and 3 bases stayed unmatched. The CDR3 region is CASSLNQGAYGYTF. CDR3 DNA: TGTGCCAGCAGTTTAAACCAGGGGGCCTATGGCTACACCTTC.

This clonotype was picked up many times. This chain uses TRBV7-2 with TRBJ1-5, with 7 positions matching TRBD1. V gave up 3 bases and J gave up 12 bases; unmatched junction bases: 5. The germline V gene encodes CDR1 SGHTA and CDR2 FQGNSA. This CDR3 has 12 amino acids. CDR3: CASSFSDRIQHF. Written as DNA, the CDR3 is TGTGCCAGCAGCTTTTCGGACAGGATCCAGCATTTT.

This chain links TRBV5-1 with TRBJ2-7; D possibly corresponds to TRBD2 (5 bases). The ends were cut back, 0 bases at V and 0 bases at J, with 7 bases in the middle. Germline lookup yields CDR1 SGHRS and CDR2 YFSETQ. This CDR3 region has 14 residues. Here the CDR3 DNA reads TGCGCCAGCAGCTTGGACGGGGACTCCTACGAGCAGTACTTC. It is translated as CASSLDGDSYEQYF.

This clonotype was seen a handful of times. This chain joins TRBV13 and TRBJ2-5; no clear D gene. The CDR3 has 15 amino acids. Germline values: CDR1 PRHDT, CDR2 FYEKMQ (reference sequence). V was shortened by 2 bases and J by 4 bases, with 14 bases between the two germline ends. CDR3 nucleotide sequence: TGTGCCAGCAGCTTATTGGGGTTAGGGCCAGAGACCCAGTACTTC. Its translation: CASSLLGLGPETQYF. Full variable domain (outside the CDR3, taken from reference TRBV13 and TRBJ2-5): AAGVIQSPRHLIKEKRETATLKCYPIPRHDTVYWYQQGPGQDPQFLISFYEKMQSDKGSIPDRFSAQQFSDYHSELNMSSLELGDSALYFCASSLLGLGPETQYFGPGTRLLVL.

This clonotype turned up a few times. The chain recombines TRBV11-1 with TRBJ2-3, with a tentative D call TRBD2 (5 bases). V was shortened by 5 bases and J by 0 bases, with 12 bases between the two germline ends. CDR1 SGHAT and CDR2 FQDESV come from the germline V gene (reference sequence). CDR3 length: 15 residues. The CDR3 nucleotides read TGTGCCAGCAGCCCGCCGGGGTCTAGCACAGATACGCAGTATTTT. This codes for CASSPPGSSTDTQYF.

This chain links TRBV7-9 with TRBJ2-3; D ambiguous. CDR3 length: 17 residues. Germline loops: CDR1 SEHNR, CDR2 FQNEAQ (reference sequence). The V end lost 5 bases, the J end lost 1 base, and 19 bases lay between the germline ends. CDR3 DNA: TGTGCCAGCAGCCCCCCCGCCGGTATAGGGCGCACAGATACGCAGTATTTT. It specifies CASSPPAGIGRTDTQYF.

The genes are TRBV25-1 and TRBJ2-1; D might be TRBD1 (5 bases). The CDR3 totals 18 residues. V gave up 3 bases and J gave up 8 bases, with 26 bases separating them. Per germline, CDR1 MGHDK and CDR2 SYGVNS. The CDR3 spells CASSDPLRPGFGADEQFF. DNA of the CDR3: TGTGCCAGCAGTGACCCCTTAAGACCAGGGTTCGGTGCGGATGAGCAGTTCTTC. The variable domain in full, with the rest retrieved from reference TRBV25-1 and TRBJ2-1, is EADIYQTPRYLVIGTGKKITLECSQTMGHDKMYWYQQDPGMELHLIHYSYGVNSTEKGDLSSESTVSRIRTEHFPLTLESARPSHTSQYLCASSDPLRPGFGADEQFFGPGTRLTVL.

This clonotype was counted a few times. The V gene is TRBV4-3, the J gene TRBJ2-3; D gene uncertain. This CDR3 contains 16 residues. Germline CDR1 is LGHNA and CDR2 is YSLEER. V was pared by 0 bases and J by 0 bases, with 10 bases between. The DNA for the CDR3 is TGCGCCAGCAGCCAAGATCTACAGAGTAGCACAGATACGCAGTATTTT. Protein product: CASSQDLQSSTDTQYF.

This clonotype was detected many times. This chain joins TRBV20-1 and TRBJ2-3; 13 bases map to TRBD2. Trimming removed 5 bases from V and 6 bases from J; junction bases left unmatched: 8. Germline values: CDR1 DFQATT, CDR2 SNEGSKA (reference sequence). The CDR3 is 15 residues long. In DNA form, the CDR3 reads TGCAGTGCTCTACTAGCGGGAGGGCCGCAGGATACGCAGTATTTT. As protein: CSALLAGGPQDTQYF.

This sequence joins TRBV19 and TRBJ1-2; D ambiguous. Per the germline V gene, CDR1 is LNHDA and CDR2 is SQIVND (reference sequence). Between the trimmed V and J ends, which lost 4 bases and 1 base, there was a span of 13 bases. There are 15 residues in the CDR3. The CDR3 nucleotides read TGTGCCAGTAGTAAACGGCGCAACCTTAACTATGGCTACACCTTC. Translation: CASSKRRNLNYGYTF. The whole variable domain, remainder taken from reference TRBV19 and TRBJ1-2, is DGGITQSPKYLFRKEGQNVTLSCEQNLNHDAMYWYRQDPGQGLRLIYYSQIVNDFQKGDIAEGYSVSREKKESFPLTVTSAQKNPTAFYLCASSKRRNLNYGYTFGSGTRLTVV.

The J gene is TRBJ2-3, the V gene TRBV4-1, with 9 nucleotides matching TRBD2. V gave up 0 bases and J gave up 5 bases; unmatched junction bases: 12. The CDR3 covers 18 residues. Germline CDR1 and CDR2: MGHRA and YSYEKL. The CDR3 region has the DNA TGCGCCAGCAGCCAAGACATGTACGGCGGGAGGGCCGAAGATACGCAGTATTTT. This sequence encodes CASSQDMYGGRAEDTQYF.

In its sample, this clonotype was seen a few times. The CDR3 DNA is TGTGCCAGCGGAATGGACGGCGCCACTGGAAACACCATATATTTT. Translating gives CASGMDGATGNTIYF. The genes are TRBV2 and TRBJ1-3; D is unclear. The CDR3 sequence is 15 residues long. The V end lost 8 bases, the J end lost 2 bases, and 16 bases lay between the germline ends. Per the germline V gene, CDR1 is SNHLY and CDR2 is FYNNEI. Full variable domain (remainder filled in from reference TRBV2 and TRBJ1-3): EPEVTQTPSHQVTQMGQEVILRCVPISNHLYFYWYRQILGQKVEFLVSFYNNEISEKSEIFDDQFSVERPDGSNFTLKIRSTKLEDSAMYFCASGMDGATGNTIYFGEGSWLTVV.

This clonotype was counted at least ten times. The V and J genes are TRBV20-1 and TRBJ1-1, with D tentatively TRBD1 (5 bases). The CDR3 contains 13 residues. V was shortened by 6 bases and J by 4 bases, with 15 bases between the two germline ends. Per germline, CDR1 DFQATT and CDR2 SNEGSKA (reference sequence). The CDR3 DNA reads as TGCAGTGCAAGGGACCATCGGGGCACTGAAGCTTTCTTT. This sequence encodes CSARDHRGTEAFF.

In this sample, this clonotype turned up a few times. The chain links TRBV20-1 to TRBJ1-6; D gene uncertain. The CDR3 spans 15 residues. Trimming shortened V by 0 bases and J by 10 bases, and 16 bases separated the two germline ends. Germline values: CDR1 DFQATT, CDR2 SNEGSKA (reference sequence). The CDR3 nucleotides read TGCAGTGCTAGAGAATTAGAACAGATTCACTCACCCCTCCACTTT. It translates to CSARELEQIHSPLHF.

This clonotype turned up a few times. This chain joins TRBV7-2 and TRBJ2-1; 13 nucleotides line up with TRBD2. CDR3 size: 20 residues. Germline V CDR1 and CDR2: SGHTA, FQGNSA. The junction had 21 bases not matched to a gene; V was cut back by 8 bases and J by 5 bases. The CDR3 spells CASSPFGPGLAGKEDNEQFF. In nucleotides, the CDR3 is TGTGCCAGCTCACCCTTTGGACCGGGACTAGCGGGAAAGGAGGACAATGAGCAGTTCTTC.

The chain combines TRBV9 with TRBJ2-1; 7 bases match TRBD2. Germline V CDR1 and CDR2: SGDLS, YYNGEE. This CDR3 comprises 16 residues. After removal of 0 bases from V and 2 bases from J, the junction contained 5 bases not matched to a gene. This CDR3 is CASSVDVAGAYNEQFF. The CDR3 DNA is TGTGCCAGCAGCGTAGATGTGGCGGGAGCCTACAATGAGCAGTTCTTC.